The 13 T cell receptor beta chains reported below all come from one sample, sequenced in a study of blood T cell repertoires in COVID-19. Libraries were prepared by immunoSEQ multiplex PCR; TCRdb keeps only in-frame clonotypes and omits some of them. Of around 50,000 clones listed, 91% are singletons. Input material: peripheral blood. These receptor sequences come from a man between 70 and 80 years old with active COVID-19.

The chain couples TRBV19 to TRBJ1-3; TRBD1 matches 9 bases. Trimming at V came to 4 bases and at J to 3 bases, leaving 1 base not matched to a gene. The CDR3 is 14 residues long. The V gene's germline CDR1 is LNHDA and CDR2 SQIVND (reference sequence). The CDR3, as DNA: TGTGCCAGTAGTAACAGGGGGCTTGGAAACACCATATATTTT. Its translation: CASSNRGLGNTIYF.

This chain uses TRBV5-1 with TRBJ2-5, with TRBD2 matching over 8 bases. V shed 0 bases, J shed 1 base, and the junction held 11 bases outside the gene matches. The CDR3 has 18 amino acids. In germline, CDR1 is SGHRS, CDR2 YFSETQ. CDR3 coding DNA: TGCGCCAGCAGCTTGGGGGCTTGGGAGCGGGGGCCCCAAGAGACCCAGTACTTC. Protein sequence: CASSLGAWERGPQETQYF.

This clone showed up just once. The chain couples TRBV4-3 to TRBJ2-1; 8 bases map to TRBD1. This CDR3 comprises 15 residues. The V gene end was trimmed by 4 bases and the J gene end by 4 bases; junction bases not matched to a gene: 6. Germline V gene data show CDR1 as LGHNA and CDR2 as YSLEER. The CDR3 is CASSPRQGSYNEQFF. The CDR3 coding sequence is TGCGCCAGCAGCCCCCGACAGGGGAGTTACAATGAGCAGTTCTTC.

This sequence joins TRBV7-9 and TRBJ2-7, with D possibly TRBD1 on 7 matching bases. In germline, CDR1 is SEHNR, CDR2 FQNEAQ (reference sequence). With 5 bases removed from V and 6 bases from J, the gap between germline ends came to 11 bases. The CDR3 contains 12 residues. CDR3 sequence reads: CASSQGGFEQYF. CDR3 in DNA: TGTGCCAGCAGCCAGGGGGGTTTCGAGCAGTACTTC. The full variable domain, completed using reference TRBV7-9 and TRBJ2-7, is DTGVSQNPRHKITKRGQNVTFRCDPISEHNRLYWYRQTLGQGPEFLTYFQNEAQLEKSRLLSDRFSAERPKGSFSTLEIQRTEQGDSAMYLCASSQGGFEQYFGPGTRLTVT.

The V gene is TRBV24-1, the J gene TRBJ1-2, with 9 bases lining up with TRBD1. The CDR3 extends over 13 amino acids. Looked up from germline, CDR1 is KGHDR and CDR2 is SFDVKD. The V and J ends lost 3 bases and 5 bases, in that order; junction bases with no gene match: 0. This CDR3 is CATSDGTGYGYTF. DNA for the CDR3: TGTGCCACCAGTGATGGGACAGGGTATGGCTACACCTTC.

The J gene is TRBJ2-7, the V gene TRBV14, with 7 bases aligning to TRBD1. Germline V gene lookup returns CDR1 SGHDN and CDR2 FVKESK. There are 18 residues in the CDR3. J was trimmed by 6 bases and V by 0 bases; bases with no gene match: 17. CDR3 coding DNA: TGTGCCAGCAGCCAAGATTGGGGTCGGACAGGACGATTAGGCGAGCAGTACTTC. It codes for CASSQDWGRTGRLGEQYF.

V and J are TRBV30 and TRBJ2-7; no definite D call. Germline V gives CDR1 GTSNPN, CDR2 SVGIG (reference sequence). There are 13 residues in the CDR3. The V gene lost 0 bases and the J gene lost 1 base, with 7 bases spanning the gap. CDR3 DNA sequence: TGTGCCTGGAGTGTGTTGCGGTCCTACGAGCAGTACTTC. This sequence encodes CAWSVLRSYEQYF.

The rearrangement uses TRBV25-1 and TRBJ2-1, with 9 bases lining up with TRBD1. The ends lost 5 bases at V and 3 bases at J; junction bases unmatched: 5. The CDR3 loop spans 15 amino acids. The germline gives CDR1 MGHDK, CDR2 SYGVNS. The CDR3: CASSPGQGFYNEQFF. In nucleotides, the CDR3 is TGTGCCAGCAGTCCGGGACAGGGCTTCTACAATGAGCAGTTCTTC. The whole variable domain, filled in from reference TRBV25-1 and TRBJ2-1, reads EADIYQTPRYLVIGTGKKITLECSQTMGHDKMYWYQQDPGMELHLIHYSYGVNSTEKGDLSSESTVSRIRTEHFPLTLESARPSHTSQYLCASSPGQGFYNEQFFGPGTRLTVL.

The rearrangement links TRBV6-1 to TRBJ2-1; TRBD1 aligns across 10 bases. The J segment lost 1 base and the V segment lost 4 bases, leaving 10 bases of the junction unmatched. Per the germline V gene, CDR1 is MNHNS and CDR2 is SASEGT. The CDR3 has 18 residues. The CDR3 protein is CASSAPAGTGASYNEQFF. For the CDR3, the DNA is TGTGCCAGCAGTGCGCCCGCCGGGACAGGGGCTTCCTACAATGAGCAGTTCTTC.

The CDR3 DNA is TGTGCCAGCAGCTCTAGGGGTGCGGTGCTGGAGACCCAGTACTTC. Its protein is CASSSRGAVLETQYF. This chain connects TRBV7-9 to TRBJ2-5; a weak D match, TRBD1 (5 bases). Germline CDR1 reads SEHNR; CDR2 reads FQNEAQ (reference sequence). The germline V and J ends were trimmed by 4 bases and 5 bases, with 17 bases remaining between them. CDR3 length equals 15 residues.

The chain has TRBV4-3 and TRBJ2-2; TRBD1 matches at 9 bases. V lost 3 bases and J lost 5; bases outside the gene matches: 16. This CDR3 comprises 19 residues. Germline CDR1 is LGHNA and CDR2 is YSLEER. CDR3 in DNA: TGCGCCAGCAGCCAGTCGGTTCGAATTGGGACAGGGAGGACCGGGGAGCTGTTTTTT. Its translation is CASSQSVRIGTGRTGELFF.

This sequence joins TRBV6-4 and TRBJ2-3; possibly TRBD1 for D (6 bases). The CDR3 length is 14 residues. In germline, CDR1 is MRHNA, CDR2 SNTAGT. Trimming removed 4 bases at V and 2 bases at J, with 10 bases between. CDR3 in DNA: TGTGCCAGCAGTGGTGGGGGCTTCACAGATACGCAGTATTTT. Encoded protein: CASSGGGFTDTQYF.

The V and J genes are TRBV7-8 and TRBJ1-5, with D uncertain. V lost 1 base, J lost 2 bases, and 12 bases lay in between. Germline-derived CDR1 and CDR2 are SGHVS and FQNEAQ. This CDR3 has 16 amino acids. DNA for the CDR3: TGTGCCAGCAGCTTAGAAACCGGGAATGGCAATCAGCCCCAGCATTTT. Amino acid sequence: CASSLETGNGNQPQHF.